This entry lists 16 T cell receptor beta chains sequenced from one sample in a study of blood T cell repertoires in COVID-19 (dated by TCRdb to the early 2020s). The method behind the library was the immunoSEQ multiplex PCR assay. This is the immuneACCESS table as TCRdb keeps it, with only in-frame sequences that have V and J called. A part of the clones is gone; compared with another copy, unresolved V genes explain less than half, and the rest is unexplained. A total of more than 40,000 clones appear in this sample, around 86% of them only once. The ten most abundant clones make up 11% to 15% of the sample. Source material: peripheral blood. The origin of the receptors is a human donor with acute or convalescent COVID-19. The donor label of this sample is uncertain.

V usage is TRBV6-2 or TRBV6-3 and J usage is TRBJ2-7; weak D call: TRBD2 (6 bases). Germline loops: CDR1 MNHEY, CDR2 SVGEGT. The CDR3 extends over 15 amino acids. Trimming took 0 bases from V and 3 from J, leaving 12 bases between them. This CDR3 is CASSYSSGEVYEQYF. The CDR3 region has the DNA TGTGCCAGCAGTTACTCTTCGGGAGAGGTCTACGAGCAGTACTTC.

The genes are TRBV6-1 and TRBJ1-2; maybe TRBD1 (6 bases). The CDR3 has 16 amino acids. Per germline, CDR1 MNHNS and CDR2 SASEGT. The V end lost 1 base, the J end lost 4 bases, and 16 bases lay between the germline ends. CDR3 residues: CASSEGARGRIYGYTF. As DNA, the CDR3 is TGTGCCAGCAGTGAAGGGGCCAGGGGAAGGATCTATGGCTACACCTTC.

The V and J genes are TRBV6-6 and TRBJ1-1; D is unclear. Germline CDR1 MNHNY, CDR2 SVGAGI (reference sequence). V lost 2 bases and J lost 0, with 7 bases in between. The CDR3 has 14 residues. The CDR3 bases are TGTGCCAGCAGTTACAGTGAGATGAACACTGAAGCTTTCTTT. Encoded protein: CASSYSEMNTEAFF.

The rearrangement uses TRBV15 and TRBJ2-3, with D perhaps TRBD2 (6 bases). V lost 5 bases and J 0 bases, leaving 12 bases between the germline ends. The CDR3 extends over 15 amino acids. Germline V lookup: CDR1 LNHNV, CDR2 YYDKDF (reference sequence). CDR3 loop: CATSRGSGSTDTQYF. In DNA form, the CDR3 reads TGTGCCACCAGCCGGGGCAGCGGGAGCACAGATACGCAGTATTTT.

The sample holds one count of this clone. V is TRBV19 and J is TRBJ2-7; the D gene is possibly TRBD2 (5 bases). The V end lost 4 bases, the J end lost 11 bases, and 18 bases lay between the germline ends. This CDR3 contains 13 residues. Germline V lookup: CDR1 LNHDA, CDR2 SQIVND (reference sequence). CDR3: CASSSAPSGLKYF. The CDR3 nucleotides read TGTGCCAGTAGTAGCGCCCCGTCGGGGTTAAAGTACTTC.

The chain couples TRBV7-9 to TRBJ1-4; 7 bases fit TRBD1. The CDR3 runs 13 residues. The V gene end was trimmed by 0 bases and the J gene end by 8 bases; junction bases not matched to a gene: 0. CDR1 and CDR2 from the germline V gene are SEHNR and FQNEAQ (reference sequence). This chain's CDR3 is CASSLATGEKLFF. The CDR3 DNA sequence: TGTGCCAGCAGCTTAGCGACAGGGGAAAAACTGTTTTTT.

The rearrangement joins TRBV30 to TRBJ1-5; tentatively, D is TRBD1 (5 bases). V lost 5 bases and J 1 base, leaving 6 bases between the germline ends. CDR3 size: 12 residues. Germline CDR1 is GTSNPN and CDR2 is SVGIG (reference sequence). CDR3 residues: CAWRGSNQPQHF. The CDR3 DNA reads TGTGCCTGGCGGGGGAGCAATCAGCCCCAGCATTTT.

This clone was observed a handful of times. The rearrangement uses TRBV30 and TRBJ1-5; TRBD1 matches 7 bases. Trimming took 1 base from V and 4 from J; bases not matched to a gene: 13. The germline CDR1 and CDR2 sequences are GTSNPN and SVGIG (reference sequence). The length of the CDR3 is 17 residues. In DNA form, the CDR3 reads TGTGCCTGGAGTGCCCGACAGGGTCTTACCCTTAATCAGCCCCAGCATTTT. The encoded protein is CAWSARQGLTLNQPQHF.

The count of this clone is one. The genes are TRBV7-9 and TRBJ2-1, with 7 bases that match TRBD1. Germline V gene sequence: CDR1 SEHNR, CDR2 FQNEAQ (reference sequence). Trimming at V came to 5 bases and at J to 9 bases, leaving 7 bases not matched to a gene. CDR3 length: 13 amino acids. The CDR3 region is CASSTQGDGEQFF. In DNA, the CDR3 is TGTGCCAGCAGCACCCAGGGGGATGGTGAGCAGTTCTTC.

The CDR3 protein is CASSLMGGRPYEQYF. CDR3 nucleotides: TGTGCCAGCAGCTTAATGGGCGGGAGACCCTACGAGCAGTACTTC. The chain joins TRBV7-8 to TRBJ2-7; 7 bases match TRBD2. Germline V gene lookup returns CDR1 SGHVS and CDR2 FQNEAQ. J lost 2 bases, V lost 2 bases, and 6 bases had no gene match. CDR3 length: 15 residues.

The rearrangement links TRBV5-1 to TRBJ2-1; no definite D call. Per germline, CDR1 SGHRS and CDR2 YFSETQ. CDR3 length equals 15 residues. The V and J ends lost 0 bases and 0 bases respectively, with 7 bases between them. The CDR3 spells CASSLDVASYNEQFF. Written as DNA, the CDR3 is TGCGCCAGCAGCTTGGATGTGGCCTCCTACAATGAGCAGTTCTTC.

The chain recombines TRBV9 with TRBJ1-1; tentative D call: TRBD1 (6 bases). The CDR3 extends over 16 amino acids. V lost 0 bases and J 0 bases, leaving 12 bases between the germline ends. From germline, CDR1 is SGDLS and CDR2 YYNGEE. CDR3: CASSVVGQSMNTEAFF. CDR3 coding DNA: TGTGCCAGCAGCGTAGTAGGACAGAGCATGAACACTGAAGCTTTCTTT.

CDR3 protein: CASSVTGRLNSPLHF. In DNA, the CDR3 is TGTGCCAGCAGTGTGACAGGACGACTTAATTCACCCCTCCACTTT. The V and J genes are TRBV28 and TRBJ1-6; a weak D match, TRBD1 (6 bases). V lost 5 bases to trimming and J lost 6 bases, with 14 bases between them. The CDR3 spans 15 residues. Germline assignment: CDR1 MDHEN and CDR2 SYDVKM.

The V call is TRBV5-8, the J call TRBJ1-4, with 7 bases matching TRBD1. J was trimmed by 8 bases and V by 4 bases; bases with no gene match: 5. The CDR3 is 13 residues long. From germline, CDR1 is SGHTS and CDR2 YDEGEE. CDR3 DNA: TGTGCCAGCAGCAACCGGGACAGCGAAAAACTGTTTTTT. It codes for CASSNRDSEKLFF.

This chain uses TRBV28 with TRBJ2-1; 8 bases agree with TRBD2. Germline CDR1 reads MDHEN; CDR2 reads SYDVKM. With 7 bases clipped from V and 5 bases from J, the junction kept 7 bases outside the gene matches. The CDR3 sequence is 14 residues long. This chain's CDR3 is CASTPGTRDNEQFF. CDR3 DNA sequence: TGTGCCAGCACCCCTGGGACTAGGGACAATGAGCAGTTCTTC. The full variable domain, its missing parts supplied by reference TRBV28 and TRBJ2-1, is DVKVTQSSRYLVKRTGEKVFLECVQDMDHENMFWYRQDPGLGLRLIYFSYDVKMKEKGDIPEGYSVSREKKERFSLILESASTNQTSMYLCASTPGTRDNEQFFGPGTRLTVL.

This clone was observed once. This sequence joins TRBV4-2 and TRBJ2-2; TRBD1 matches at 11 bases. The V segment lost 3 bases and the J segment 3 bases; nucleotides outside the gene matches: 15. The CDR3 consists of 20 residues. Germline CDR1 and CDR2: LGHNA and YNFKEQ. The CDR3 DNA reads as TGTGCCAGCAGCCAGGTCCGACCCGGAGGGGACAGGGGGTACACCGGGGAGCTGTTTTTT. Protein: CASSQVRPGGDRGYTGELFF.